The subject of this entry is one TCR beta chain. These data belong to a study of blood T cell repertoires in COVID-19. Original processing methods: The assay estimated nucleated cells by amplifying reference gene primers. Here immunoSEQ multiplex PCR was the method, and the copy in TCRdb shows in-frame clones only, minus some. The V and J calls and the clone size are those of that table, but D and trimming were determined from the DNA. This table holds about 150,000 clones, 75% to 90% found once. J gave up 4 bases and V 1 base, and 11 bases lay outside the gene matches. The germline CDR1 and CDR2 sequences are MDHEN and SYDVKM. The CDR3 extends over 17 amino acids.

This rearrangement joins TRBV28 to TRBJ2-7; 9 nucleotides align to TRBD1. The sequenced sample was peripheral blood. This TCR came from a man older than 75 with acute or convalescent COVID-19. This chain's CDR3 is CASSLFGTGRSQYEQYF. The CDR3 DNA is TGTGCCAGCAGTTTATTTGGGACAGGGAGGTCCCAATACGAGCAGTACTTC.